This T cell receptor beta chain was captured in a study of neoadjuvant anti-PD-1 for oral cavity cancer. Notes on this clone: Its cognate antigen is unknown.

The method was immunoSEQ multiplex PCR; TCRdb's version includes in-frame clones alone and lacks a portion of them. The data show about 68,000 clones, approximately 81% seen once. Indicated time point: after neoadjuvant nivolumab, at surgical resection. Analysis of PBMCs was direct, with no culture step. Study findings and constraints: Post-nivolumab, blood T cell clonality was significantly elevated in non-responders.

Germline CDR1 and CDR2: LNHDA and SQIVND (reference sequence). This CDR3 has 15 residues. J gave up 0 bases and V 5 bases, and 6 bases lay outside the gene matches. The receptor's source is a person between 40 and 80 years old with oral cavity squamous cell carcinoma. This specimen was PBMCs, taken after nivolumab (anti-PD-1) treatment. The chain recombines TRBV19 with TRBJ2-7, with 8 bases fitting TRBD1. The DNA for the CDR3 is TGTGCCAGTAGTCCCGGGACAGGTTACTCCTACGAGCAGTACTTC. Translating it yields CASSPGTGYSYEQYF.